This entry lists 15 T cell receptor beta chains sequenced from one sample in a study of early T cells in non-severe SARS-CoV-2 infection. Using its own MiXCR run on the 5' RACE reads, TCRdb lists one record per CDR3 protein. The sample has some 70,000 distinct CDR3 sequences, 9.5% to 15% seen once. The specimen was whole blood. Receptor source: an adult who was a healthcare worker with PCR-confirmed SARS-CoV-2 infection or an uninfected control (not recorded which).

This clonotype was counted many times. The V and J genes are TRBV5-1 and TRBJ2-1, with a weak D call TRBD2 (5 bases). The germline V gene encodes CDR1 SGHRS and CDR2 YFSETQ. Between the trimmed V and J ends, which lost 0 bases and 8 bases, there was a span of 15 bases. The CDR3 sequence is 15 residues long. In DNA, the CDR3 is TGCGCCAGCAGCTTGGAGGCTAGCAGAGGGCATGAGCAGTTCTTC. Protein product: CASSLEASRGHEQFF.

In its sample, this clonotype was seen a few times. V and J are TRBV20-1 and TRBJ2-7; 12 bases agree with TRBD2. This CDR3 has 14 residues. Germline V gene lookup returns CDR1 DFQATT and CDR2 SNEGSKA (reference sequence). Germline trimming cut 3 bases from V and 1 base from J; bases unmatched to any gene: 1. The CDR3 DNA sequence: TGCAGTGCTAGGGGACTAGCGGGTTCCTACGAGCAGTACTTC. This translates into CSARGLAGSYEQYF.

V is TRBV29-1 and J is TRBJ2-1; D ambiguous. This CDR3 has 13 residues. V lost 4 bases and J 7 bases, leaving 14 bases between the germline ends. CDR1 is SQVTM, CDR2 ANQGSEA, per germline. The CDR3 coding sequence is TGCAGCGTTGGGGGTCTCCGGAAGAATGAGCAGTTCTTC. It is translated as CSVGGLRKNEQFF.

The table lists this clonotype with many counts. The chain has TRBV27 and TRBJ1-2; D remains unclear. CDR1 MNHEY and CDR2 SMNVEV come from the germline V gene (reference sequence). Between the trimmed V and J ends, which lost 5 bases and 6 bases, there was a span of 7 bases. The CDR3 covers 11 residues. The CDR3 sequence is CASSPSNGYTF. The DNA of the CDR3 is TGTGCCAGCAGTCCGTCCAATGGCTACACCTTC.

This clonotype was counted at least ten times. The V and J genes are TRBV19 and TRBJ2-4; 7 bases match TRBD2. Germline loops: CDR1 LNHDA, CDR2 SQIVND (reference sequence). J gave up 6 bases and V 7 bases, and 9 bases lay outside the gene matches. The CDR3 totals 14 residues. CDR3 DNA: TGTGCCAGTAAAGGGAGGGAGGTCAGAAACATTCAGTACTTC. Residues: CASKGREVRNIQYF.

V and J are TRBV28 and TRBJ2-7; 7 nucleotides align to TRBD1. The CDR3 contains 12 residues. V trimming: 8 bases; J trimming: 5 bases; junction bases outside the gene matches: 6. Germline-derived CDR1 and CDR2 are MDHEN and SYDVKM. The CDR3 sequence is CASRDSTHEQYF. In nucleotides, the CDR3 is TGTGCCAGCCGGGACAGCACACACGAGCAGTACTTC.

A few counts support this clonotype. The V and J genes are TRBV6-2 or TRBV6-3 and TRBJ2-4; no clear D gene. V shed 5 bases and J shed 0 bases, with 11 bases lying between them. The CDR3 consists of 15 residues. The germline V gene encodes CDR1 MNHEY and CDR2 SVGEGT. The CDR3 sequence: CASSPINGAKNIQYF. The CDR3 DNA follows: TGTGCCAGCAGTCCCATTAATGGAGCCAAAAACATTCAGTACTTC.

This chain links TRBV30 with TRBJ2-1; the D is unclear. The V end was cut by 1 base, the J end by 0 bases, with 19 bases between. There are 18 residues in the CDR3. Germline V lookup: CDR1 GTSNPN, CDR2 SVGIG (reference sequence). CDR3 sequence reads: CAWSGGSAASSSYNEQFF. In DNA, the CDR3 is TGTGCCTGGAGTGGGGGATCGGCGGCCTCAAGCTCCTACAATGAGCAGTTCTTC.

This clonotype was detected ten times or more. The chain is built from TRBV20-1 and TRBJ2-2; 12 bases match TRBD2. CDR3 length: 15 amino acids. The V and J ends lost 6 bases and 5 bases, in that order; junction bases with no gene match: 7. Germline-derived CDR1 and CDR2 are DFQATT and SNEGSKA (reference sequence). CDR3 coding DNA: TGCAGTGCCCCACGACTAGCGGGAGTTACCGGGGAGCTGTTTTTT. It specifies CSAPRLAGVTGELFF.

This clonotype was picked up a small number of times. This chain uses TRBV12-3 or TRBV12-4 with TRBJ2-1; 15 bases map to TRBD2. This CDR3 has 18 residues. Trimming took 5 bases from V and 6 from J; bases not matched to a gene: 11. The CDR3 sequence: CASSPTGTSGGRFNEQFF. CDR3 DNA: TGTGCCAGCAGTCCTACCGGGACTAGCGGGGGGCGGTTCAATGAGCAGTTCTTC.

This clonotype was counted many times. J is TRBJ2-5 and V is TRBV7-3; the D gene is possibly TRBD1 (5 bases). V was shortened by 5 bases and J by 5 bases, with 12 bases between the two germline ends. CDR1 is SGHTA, CDR2 FQGTGA, per germline. The length of the CDR3 is 13 residues. This chain's CDR3 is CASSPRQLETQYF. As DNA, the CDR3 is TGTGCCAGCAGCCCCAGACAGTTGGAGACCCAGTACTTC.

The V gene is TRBV30, the J gene TRBJ2-5, with D possibly being TRBD1 (5 bases). The length of the CDR3 is 12 residues. V was trimmed by 6 bases and J by 5 bases, leaving 13 bases between them. CDR1 is GTSNPN and CDR2 is SVGIG in the germline V gene (reference sequence). The CDR3 loop reads CACVQGGETQYF. Here the CDR3 DNA reads TGTGCCTGCGTCCAGGGCGGCGAGACCCAGTACTTC. Variable domain in full (rest from reference TRBV30 and TRBJ2-5): SQTIHQWPATLVQPVGSPLSLECTVEGTSNPNLYWYRQAAGRGLQLLFYSVGIGQISSEVPQNLSASRPQDRQFILSSKKLLLSDSGFYLCACVQGGETQYFGPGTRLLVL.

This clonotype has at least ten counts. The chain has TRBV5-4 and TRBJ2-7; TRBD2 matches 11 bases. V lost 5 bases and J lost 5; bases outside the gene matches: 9. The germline gives CDR1 SGHNT, CDR2 YYREEE (reference sequence). The CDR3 is 15 amino acids. The CDR3 nucleotides are TGTGCCAGCAGTCTTATTACTAGCGGGAGACACGAGCAGTACTTC. Translated: CASSLITSGRHEQYF.

This clonotype was counted many times. V is TRBV7-2 and J is TRBJ2-3, with no clear D. Germline V gives CDR1 SGHTA, CDR2 FQGNSA. The ends were cut back, 1 base at V and 5 bases at J, with 13 bases in the middle. The CDR3 runs 15 residues. CDR3 nucleotides: TGTGCCAGCAGCTTAGATGGAGCAAGGAGAGATACGCAGTATTTT. It is translated as CASSLDGARRDTQYF.

Many counts were recorded for this clonotype. This sequence joins TRBV6-4 and TRBJ1-1; D unclear. Looked up from germline, CDR1 is MRHNA and CDR2 is SNTAGT. The CDR3 covers 11 residues. V lost 2 bases and J lost 8, with 6 bases in between. The CDR3 DNA follows: TGTGCCAGCAGTGACAGGCACGAAGCTTTCTTT. It specifies CASSDRHEAFF.